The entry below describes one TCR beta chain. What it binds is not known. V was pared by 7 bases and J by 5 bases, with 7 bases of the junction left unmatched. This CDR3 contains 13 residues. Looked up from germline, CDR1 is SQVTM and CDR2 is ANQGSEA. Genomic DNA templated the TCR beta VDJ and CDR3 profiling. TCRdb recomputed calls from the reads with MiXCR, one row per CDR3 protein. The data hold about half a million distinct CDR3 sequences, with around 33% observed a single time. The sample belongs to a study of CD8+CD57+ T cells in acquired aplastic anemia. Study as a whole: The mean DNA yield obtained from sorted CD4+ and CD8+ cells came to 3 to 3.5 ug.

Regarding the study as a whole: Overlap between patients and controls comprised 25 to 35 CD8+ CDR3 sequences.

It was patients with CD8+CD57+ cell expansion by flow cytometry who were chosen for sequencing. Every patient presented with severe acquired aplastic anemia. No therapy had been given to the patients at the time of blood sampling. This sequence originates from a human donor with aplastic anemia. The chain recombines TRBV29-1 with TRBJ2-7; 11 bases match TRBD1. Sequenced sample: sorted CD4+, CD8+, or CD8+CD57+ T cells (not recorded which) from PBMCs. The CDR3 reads CSATGQGAHEQYF. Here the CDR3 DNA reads TGCAGCGCCACCGGACAGGGGGCCCACGAGCAGTACTTC.